This T cell receptor (beta chain) emerged from a study of OX40 agonist ivuxolimab in advanced cancers. Overall study context: Dose-escalation patients were diagnosed with hepatocellular carcinoma, melanoma, renal cell cancer or head and neck cancer. Prior checkpoint blockade (anti-PD-1, anti-PD-L1 or anti-CTLA-4) was permitted; 40% had it.

As for this clone: Its antigen is undetermined.

Measured with immunoSEQ multiplex PCR; TCRdb has only the in-frame clones, and not every one. The sample contains about 46,000 clones, 89% of which appear only once. Study-wide points: Circulating CD4+ and CD8+ T cells showed clonal expansion by week 6 at 0.1 to 3.0 mg/kg.

The clonotype comes from an adult with an advanced solid tumor such as melanoma, head and neck, liver or kidney cancer. The sequences come from CD4+ or CD8+ T cells sorted from blood, collected in a trial of the OX40 agonist ivuxolimab.

The CDR3 DNA follows: TGCGCCAGCAGCCAAGGGGCCCAGGGGTTCCCCTACGAGCAGTACTTC. This translates into CASSQGAQGFPYEQYF. The V gene is TRBV4-1, the J gene TRBJ2-7; D might be TRBD1 (6 bases). CDR3 size: 16 residues. Germline-derived CDR1 and CDR2 are MGHRA and YSYEKL. The germline V and J ends were trimmed by 1 base and 2 bases, with 15 bases remaining between them.